The 6 T cell receptor beta chains below were found in one sample sequenced in a study of vaccination and CD4 T cells after COVID-19. Stated treatment: roughly 11-day PBMC culture with coronavirus spike peptide pools or control peptides (ViraFEST assay). Their antigens remain unidentified. At the Johns Hopkins FTIC core, DNA taken from cultured CD4+ T cells was sequenced by way of the Oncomine TCR Beta short-read assay. MiXCR, applied by TCRdb to the PCR reads, yields one record per CDR3 protein. The table records 12,000 or so distinct CDR3 sequences, roughly 60% of them present only once. The sample taken for sequencing was CD4+ T cells from blood, cultured in vitro. Source of these receptors: a human donor who had recovered from COVID-19.

In its sample, this clonotype was seen a few times. One end of the junction is discordant with germline, which a read error may explain. The chain couples TRBV20-1 to TRBJ1-2; D is ambiguous. CDR1 DFQATT and CDR2 SNEGSKA come from the germline V gene (reference sequence). The CDR3 consists of 12 residues. CDR3 amino acids: CSARTGSDPPAF. The CDR3 DNA reads as TGCAGTGCTAGGACCGGGAGCGACCCCCCAGCCTTC.

This rearrangement joins TRBV2 to TRBJ2-5, with 7 bases matching TRBD1. V lost 8 bases, J lost 6 bases, and 18 bases stayed unmatched. The CDR3 covers 16 residues. Germline V CDR1 and CDR2: SNHLY, FYNNEI. CDR3 sequence (DNA): TGTGCCAGCCTTAGTTATGAGGGGACAGCGTTTCAGACCCAGTACTTC. Encoded protein: CASLSYEGTAFQTQYF.

This clonotype came up a few times. The rearrangement links TRBV10-3 to TRBJ1-5; TRBD1 might be the D (5 bases). Trimming shortened V by 4 bases and J by 0 bases, and 16 bases separated the two germline ends. Germline V CDR1 and CDR2: ENHRY, SYGVKD. This CDR3 has 17 amino acids. Here the CDR3 reads CAISATGTAFSNQPQHF. As DNA, the CDR3 is TGTGCCATCAGTGCAACCGGGACCGCGTTTAGCAATCAGCCCCAGCATTTT.

The genes are TRBV7-2 and TRBJ2-3; 9 bases map to TRBD2. The V gene's germline CDR1 is SGHTA and CDR2 FQGNSA. The junction had 18 bases not matched to a gene; V was cut back by 5 bases and J by 3 bases. The length of the CDR3 is 19 residues. The CDR3 nucleotides read TGTGCCAGCAGCACCGGGTTTGGCGGGAGGGCCTCCTGGACAGATACGCAGTATTTT. This encodes CASSTGFGGRASWTDTQYF.

The J gene is TRBJ1-4, the V gene TRBV25-1; tentatively, D is TRBD1 (6 bases). V was pared by 5 bases and J by 8 bases, with 12 bases between. CDR1 MGHDK and CDR2 SYGVNS come from the germline V gene. The CDR3 is made up of 13 amino acids. CDR3 nucleotides: TGTGCCAGCAGTCGACGTAGGGGGGAAAAACTGTTTTTT. Translating gives CASSRRRGEKLFF. The full variable domain, with the rest looked up from reference TRBV25-1 and TRBJ1-4, is EADIYQTPRYLVIGTGKKITLECSQTMGHDKMYWYQQDPGMELHLIHYSYGVNSTEKGDLSSESTVSRIRTEHFPLTLESARPSHTSQYLCASSRRRGEKLFFGSGTQLSVL.

This clonotype was found once. The chain employs TRBV4-1 and TRBJ1-5, with D unclear. CDR1 is MGHRA and CDR2 is YSYEKL in the germline V gene. V was clipped by 0 bases and J by 2 bases, with 5 bases between them. The CDR3 length is 14 residues. The CDR3 loop is CASSQEGGNQPQHF. CDR3 coding DNA: TGCGCCAGCAGCCAAGAGGGCGGCAATCAGCCCCAGCATTTT.